A few counts support the clone carrying this T cell receptor beta chain. Its antigen is not known. The germline V gene has CDR1 ENHRY and CDR2 SYGVKD. Trimming cost V 7 bases and J 4 bases; bases outside gene matches: 5. The length of the CDR3 is 14 residues. Primers: 60 Vbeta forward and 13 Jbeta reverse. In the authors' methods: Later work found 65 million to 90 million unique TCR beta chains, with 9.5 million to 12 million shared. The table came from immunoSEQ multiplex PCR; TCRdb's copy has only in-frame clones and leaves some out. For V, J and clone size, that table is used; D and trimming come from the DNA. The data contain 100,000 to 120,000 clones, 9.5% to 15% of them singletons. This sample stems from a study of cytomegalovirus exposure and HLA in healthy donors. Study-wide findings and caveats: More clonal expansion characterized HLA-associated TCR beta chains than equally common others in a later analysis. Cytomegalovirus-associated status was assigned to about 170 TCR beta chains.

Healthy bone marrow donors formed the donor group. The source material was PBMCs. This sequence joins TRBV10-3 and TRBJ2-3; 10 bases fit TRBD2. The receptor comes from a man aged 40-50 years in good health and CMV-seropositive. The DNA of the CDR3 is TGTGCCATCAAAAGCGGGAGGGCTGCAGATACGCAGTATTTT. Translation: CAIKSGRAADTQYF.